A single sample is the source of the 8 T cell receptor beta chains below, sequenced in a study of OX40 agonist ivuxolimab in advanced cancers. TCRdb keeps only in-frame clones here, not all; method: immunoSEQ multiplex PCR. The data show about 62,000 clones, with 85% seen just once and 3% to 4.5% held by the top ten. The specimen was CD4+ or CD8+ T cells sorted from blood, collected in a trial of the OX40 agonist ivuxolimab. These receptors were collected from an adult with an advanced solid tumor such as melanoma, head and neck, liver or kidney cancer.

This clone was seen more than once but under ten times. This chain links TRBV11-3 with TRBJ1-1, with TRBD1 as a possible D gene (6 bases). CDR3 length: 15 amino acids. V was clipped by 3 bases and J by 0 bases, with 11 bases between them. Germline V gives CDR1 SGHNT, CDR2 YENEEA. CDR3 nucleotides: TGTGCCAGCAGCTTCACAGGGCTCATGAACACTGAAGCTTTCTTT. Residues: CASSFTGLMNTEAFF.

The chain is built from TRBV6-6 and TRBJ2-5; D might be TRBD2 (6 bases). The CDR3 loop spans 13 amino acids. Per germline, CDR1 MNHNY and CDR2 SVGAGI (reference sequence). V was trimmed by 2 bases and J by 5 bases, leaving 9 bases between them. In nucleotides, the CDR3 is TGTGCCAGCAGTTACGGCGGGGTGGAGACCCAGTACTTC. It yields the protein CASSYGGVETQYF.

The chain links TRBV7-6 to TRBJ2-7, with D hard to call. Germline V gene sequence: CDR1 SGHVS, CDR2 FNYEAQ. V was trimmed by 3 bases and J by 1 base, leaving 10 bases between them. This CDR3 has 14 residues. CDR3 sequence: CASSLRRSSYEQYF. CDR3 DNA: TGTGCCAGCAGCTTGAGGCGGTCGTCCTACGAGCAGTACTTC.

The chain uses TRBV4-1 and TRBJ2-1; tentatively, D is TRBD2 (5 bases). The germline V gene encodes CDR1 MGHRA and CDR2 YSYEKL. The V end was cut by 1 base, the J end by 0 bases, with 7 bases between. This CDR3 is built from 15 residues. As DNA, the CDR3 is TGCGCCAGCAGCCAAGGTACTAGCTCCTACAATGAGCAGTTCTTC. Its translation is CASSQGTSSYNEQFF.

CDR3 protein: CASSEWWGNEQYF. The CDR3 coding sequence is TGCGCCAGCAGTGAGTGGTGGGGTAACGAGCAGTACTTC. V is TRBV10-2 and J is TRBJ2-7; no clear D. CDR3 length: 13 amino acids. The V and J ends lost 1 base and 5 bases respectively, with 9 bases between them. The germline V gene encodes CDR1 WSHSY and CDR2 SAAADI.

V gene TRBV14 combines with J gene TRBJ2-1, with D perhaps being TRBD1 or TRBD2 (5 bases each). Germline CDR1 is SGHDN and CDR2 is FVKESK. With 0 bases removed from V and 7 bases from J, the gap between germline ends came to 13 bases. This CDR3 is built from 15 residues. CDR3 in DNA: TGTGCCAGCAGCCAAGATTGGGGTTGGGGGAATGAGCAGTTCTTC. This encodes CASSQDWGWGNEQFF.

The CDR3 here is CASSLRTSATNEKLFF. In nucleotides, the CDR3 is TGTGCCAGCAGCCTCAGGACTTCAGCAACTAATGAAAAACTGTTTTTT. The chain links TRBV13 to TRBJ1-4; D is uncertain. Germline V lookup: CDR1 PRHDT, CDR2 FYEKMQ (reference sequence). This CDR3 is 16 amino acids long. V shed 5 bases and J shed 0 bases, with 13 bases lying between them.

This chain links TRBV11-2 with TRBJ1-1; possibly TRBD1 for D (6 bases). The germline V and J ends were trimmed by 3 bases and 5 bases, with 13 bases remaining between them. Germline lookup yields CDR1 SGHAT and CDR2 FQNNGV. The CDR3 has 14 residues. The CDR3 loop is CASSLGAPGTEAFF. In DNA form, the CDR3 reads TGTGCCAGCAGCTTGGGGGCCCCGGGGACTGAAGCTTTCTTT.